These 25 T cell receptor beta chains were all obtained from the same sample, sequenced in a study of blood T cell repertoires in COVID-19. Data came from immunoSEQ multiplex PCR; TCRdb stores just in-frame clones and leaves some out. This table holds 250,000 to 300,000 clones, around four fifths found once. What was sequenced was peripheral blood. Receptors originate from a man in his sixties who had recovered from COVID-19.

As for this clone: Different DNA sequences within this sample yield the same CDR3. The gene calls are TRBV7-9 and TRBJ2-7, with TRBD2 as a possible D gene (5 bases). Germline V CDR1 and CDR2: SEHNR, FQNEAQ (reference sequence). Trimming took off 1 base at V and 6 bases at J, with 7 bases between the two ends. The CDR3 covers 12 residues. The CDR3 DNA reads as TGTGCCAGCAGCTTAGACCGGGGCGAGCAGTACTTC. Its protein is CASSLDRGEQYF.

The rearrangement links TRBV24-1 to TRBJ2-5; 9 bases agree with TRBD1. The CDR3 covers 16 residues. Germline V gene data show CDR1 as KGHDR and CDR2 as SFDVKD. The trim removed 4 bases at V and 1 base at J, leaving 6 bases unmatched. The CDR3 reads CATSESDRGFQETQYF. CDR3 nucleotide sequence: TGTGCCACCAGTGAGTCGGACAGGGGATTCCAAGAGACCCAGTACTTC.

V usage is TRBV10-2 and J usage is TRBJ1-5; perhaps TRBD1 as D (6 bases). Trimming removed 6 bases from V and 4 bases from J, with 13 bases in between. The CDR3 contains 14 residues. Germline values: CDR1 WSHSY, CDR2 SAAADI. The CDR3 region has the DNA TGCGCCAGCAGCCCCACAGGGTCTAATCAGCCCCAGCATTTT. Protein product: CASSPTGSNQPQHF.

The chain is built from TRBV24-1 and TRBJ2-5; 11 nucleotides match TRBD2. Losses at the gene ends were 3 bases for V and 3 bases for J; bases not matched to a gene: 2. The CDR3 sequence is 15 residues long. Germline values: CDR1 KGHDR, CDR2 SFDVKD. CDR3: CATSDVAGGKETQYF. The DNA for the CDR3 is TGTGCCACCAGTGATGTAGCGGGAGGGAAAGAGACCCAGTACTTC.

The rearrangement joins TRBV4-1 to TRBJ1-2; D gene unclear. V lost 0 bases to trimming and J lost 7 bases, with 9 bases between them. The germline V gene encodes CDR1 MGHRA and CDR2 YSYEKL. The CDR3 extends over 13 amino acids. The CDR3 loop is CASSQDRSGGYTF. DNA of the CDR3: TGCGCCAGCAGCCAAGATAGGAGTGGTGGCTACACCTTC.

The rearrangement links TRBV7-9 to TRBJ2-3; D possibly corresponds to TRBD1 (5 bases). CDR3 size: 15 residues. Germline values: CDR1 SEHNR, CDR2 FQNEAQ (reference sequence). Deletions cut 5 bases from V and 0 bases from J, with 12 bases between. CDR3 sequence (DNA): TGTGCCAGCAGCCTGGGGCTAAAGAGCACAGATACGCAGTATTTT. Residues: CASSLGLKSTDTQYF.

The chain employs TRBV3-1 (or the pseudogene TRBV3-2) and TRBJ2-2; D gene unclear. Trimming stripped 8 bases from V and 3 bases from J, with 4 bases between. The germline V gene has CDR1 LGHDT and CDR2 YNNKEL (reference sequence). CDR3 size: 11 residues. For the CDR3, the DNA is TGTGCCAGCGCGCACACCGGGGAGCTGTTTTTT. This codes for CASAHTGELFF.

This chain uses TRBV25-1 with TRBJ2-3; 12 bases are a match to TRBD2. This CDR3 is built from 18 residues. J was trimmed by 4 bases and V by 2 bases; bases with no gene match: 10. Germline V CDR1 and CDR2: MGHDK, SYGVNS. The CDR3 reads CASSEPGLAGLVSDTQYF. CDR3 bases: TGTGCCAGCAGTGAACCGGGACTAGCGGGTCTGGTATCAGATACGCAGTATTTT.

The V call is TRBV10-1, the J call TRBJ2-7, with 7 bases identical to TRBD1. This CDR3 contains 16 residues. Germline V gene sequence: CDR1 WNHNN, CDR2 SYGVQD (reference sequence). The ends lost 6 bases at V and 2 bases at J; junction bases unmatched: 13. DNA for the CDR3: TGCGCCAGCAGGAACTCGTTGGGACAGCCAACCTACGAGCAGTACTTC. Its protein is CASRNSLGQPTYEQYF.

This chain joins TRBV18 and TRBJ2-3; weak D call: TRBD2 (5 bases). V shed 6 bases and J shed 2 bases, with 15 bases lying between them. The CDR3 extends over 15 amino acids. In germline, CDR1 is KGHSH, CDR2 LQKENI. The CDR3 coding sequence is TGTGCCAGCTCCCGCGCGACGGGGTTCACAGATACGCAGTATTTT. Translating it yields CASSRATGFTDTQYF.

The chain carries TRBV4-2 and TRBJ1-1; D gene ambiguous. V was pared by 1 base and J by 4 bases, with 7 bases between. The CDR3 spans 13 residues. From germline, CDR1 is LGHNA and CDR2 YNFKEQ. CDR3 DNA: TGTGCCAGCAGCCAAGTGCTGGCCACTGAAGCTTTCTTT. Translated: CASSQVLATEAFF.

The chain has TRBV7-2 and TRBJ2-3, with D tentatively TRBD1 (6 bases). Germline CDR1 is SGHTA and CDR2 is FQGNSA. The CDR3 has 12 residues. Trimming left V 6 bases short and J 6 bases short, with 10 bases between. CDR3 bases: TGTGCCAGCAGTCGCGACAGGGATACGCAGTATTTT. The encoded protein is CASSRDRDTQYF.

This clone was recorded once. The chain's CDR3 is CASSITSGGPDTQYF. The CDR3 DNA follows: TGCGCCAGCAGTATAACTAGCGGGGGCCCAGATACGCAGTATTTT. V and J are TRBV5-1 and TRBJ2-3, with 11 bases that match TRBD2. Trimming removed 5 bases from V and 4 bases from J; junction bases left unmatched: 6. Germline V gives CDR1 SGHRS, CDR2 YFSETQ. The CDR3 length is 15 residues.

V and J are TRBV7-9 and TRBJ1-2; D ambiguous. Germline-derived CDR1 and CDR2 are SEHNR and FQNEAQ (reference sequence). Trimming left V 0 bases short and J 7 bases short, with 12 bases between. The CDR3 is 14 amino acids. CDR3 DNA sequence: TGTGCCAGCAGCTTAGCGCTGCGGCCCGTTGGCTACACCTTC. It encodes CASSLALRPVGYTF.

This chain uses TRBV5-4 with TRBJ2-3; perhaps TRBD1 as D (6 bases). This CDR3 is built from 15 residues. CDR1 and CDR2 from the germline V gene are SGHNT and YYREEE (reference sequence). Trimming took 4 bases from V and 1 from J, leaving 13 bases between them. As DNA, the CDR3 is TGTGCCAGCAGCGCCCCGGGACAACGCACAGATACGCAGTATTTT. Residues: CASSAPGQRTDTQYF.

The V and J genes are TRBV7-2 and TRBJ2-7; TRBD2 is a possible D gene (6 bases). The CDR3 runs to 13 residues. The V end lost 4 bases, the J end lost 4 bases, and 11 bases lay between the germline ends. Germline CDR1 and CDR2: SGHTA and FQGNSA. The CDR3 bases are TGTGCCAGCAGCTCTTCGGGGAGGTACGAGCAGTACTTC. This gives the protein CASSSSGRYEQYF.

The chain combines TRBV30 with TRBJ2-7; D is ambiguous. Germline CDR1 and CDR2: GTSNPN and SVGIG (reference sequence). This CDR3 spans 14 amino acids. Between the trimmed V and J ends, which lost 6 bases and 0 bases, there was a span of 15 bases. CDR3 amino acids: CACARSSYSYEQYF. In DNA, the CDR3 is TGTGCCTGTGCACGCAGTTCTTACTCCTACGAGCAGTACTTC.

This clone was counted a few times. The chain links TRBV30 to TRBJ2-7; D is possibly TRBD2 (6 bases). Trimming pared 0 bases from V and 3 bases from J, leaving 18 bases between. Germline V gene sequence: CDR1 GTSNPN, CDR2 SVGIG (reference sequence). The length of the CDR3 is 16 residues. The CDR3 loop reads CAWSVRSRGLSYEQYF. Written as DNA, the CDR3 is TGTGCCTGGAGTGTACGCTCTCGGGGACTCAGCTACGAGCAGTACTTC.

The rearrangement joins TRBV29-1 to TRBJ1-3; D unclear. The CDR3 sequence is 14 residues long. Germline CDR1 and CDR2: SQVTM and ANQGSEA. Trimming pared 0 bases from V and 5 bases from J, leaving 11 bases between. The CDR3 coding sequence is TGCAGCGTTGAAGATCACGGCGGAAGAAACACCATATATTTT. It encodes CSVEDHGGRNTIYF.

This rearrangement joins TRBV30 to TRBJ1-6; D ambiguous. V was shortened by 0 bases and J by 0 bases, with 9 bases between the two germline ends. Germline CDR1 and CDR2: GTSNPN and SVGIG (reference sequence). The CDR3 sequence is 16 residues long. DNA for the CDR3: TGTGCCTGGAGTGTACTGGTGAGCTCCTATAATTCACCCCTCCACTTT. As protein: CAWSVLVSSYNSPLHF.

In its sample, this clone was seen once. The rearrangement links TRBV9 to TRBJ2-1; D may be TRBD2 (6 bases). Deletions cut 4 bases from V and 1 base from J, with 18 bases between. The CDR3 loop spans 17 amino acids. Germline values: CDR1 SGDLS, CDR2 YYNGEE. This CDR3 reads CASSPPGSGSSYNEQFF. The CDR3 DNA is TGTGCCAGCAGCCCCCCTGGAAGCGGGTCGTCCTACAATGAGCAGTTCTTC.

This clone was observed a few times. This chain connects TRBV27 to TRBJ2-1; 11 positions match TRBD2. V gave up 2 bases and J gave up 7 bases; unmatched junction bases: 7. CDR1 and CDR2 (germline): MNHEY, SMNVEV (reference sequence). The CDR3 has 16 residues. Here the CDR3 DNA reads TGTGCCAGCAGTTTAGACTTTGGGACTAGCGGAAATGAGCAGTTCTTC. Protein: CASSLDFGTSGNEQFF.

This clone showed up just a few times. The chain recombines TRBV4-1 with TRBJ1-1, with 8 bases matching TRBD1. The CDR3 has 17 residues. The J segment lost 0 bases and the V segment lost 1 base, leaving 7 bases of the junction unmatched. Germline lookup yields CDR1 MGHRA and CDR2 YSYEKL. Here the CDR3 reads CASSQASWTGMNTEAFF. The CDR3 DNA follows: TGCGCCAGCAGCCAAGCGAGCTGGACAGGGATGAACACTGAAGCTTTCTTT.

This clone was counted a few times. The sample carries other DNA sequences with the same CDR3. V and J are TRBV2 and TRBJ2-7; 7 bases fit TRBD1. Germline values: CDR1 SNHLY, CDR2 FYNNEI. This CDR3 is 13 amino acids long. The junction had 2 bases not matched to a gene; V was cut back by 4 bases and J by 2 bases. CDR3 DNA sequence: TGTGCCAGCAGTGGACAGGGAGCCTACGAGCAGTACTTC. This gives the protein CASSGQGAYEQYF. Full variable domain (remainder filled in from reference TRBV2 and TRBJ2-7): EPEVTQTPSHQVTQMGQEVILRCVPISNHLYFYWYRQILGQKVEFLVSFYNNEISEKSEIFDDQFSVERPDGSNFTLKIRSTKLEDSAMYFCASSGQGAYEQYFGPGTRLTVT.

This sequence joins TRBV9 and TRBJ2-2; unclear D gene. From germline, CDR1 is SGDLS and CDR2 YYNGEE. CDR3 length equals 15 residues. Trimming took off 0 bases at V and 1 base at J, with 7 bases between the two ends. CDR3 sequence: CASSVEWQNTGELFF. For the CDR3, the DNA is TGTGCCAGCAGCGTAGAGTGGCAGAACACCGGGGAGCTGTTTTTT.